The T cell receptor (beta chain) under discussion was sequenced for a study of CD8 T cells in Susac syndrome. V gave up 3 bases and J gave up 4 bases, with 7 bases separating them. The CDR3 spans 11 residues. The germline V gene encodes CDR1 SQVTM and CDR2 ANQGSEA. The RNA input was roughly 0.45 to 1 ug, and it was reverse transcribed with random hexamers. An immunoSEQ multiplex PCR amplified TCR beta CDR3 over 54 Vbeta and 13 Jbeta. MiXCR, applied by TCRdb to the immunoSEQ multiplex PCR reads, yields one record per CDR3 protein. The sample contains about 400,000 distinct CDR3 sequences, 75% to 90% of which appear only once.

The sample consisted of CD8+ T cells from PBMCs. This TCR was recovered from a human donor with multiple sclerosis. This chain links TRBV29-1 with TRBJ2-7; no reliable D call. In DNA, the CDR3 is TGCAGCGTTGATGCCGGGTACGAGCAGTACTTC. Translating gives CSVDAGYEQYF.